This T cell receptor (beta chain) was recovered during a study of T cell repertoires in cytomegalovirus infection. For the study at large: The authors relied on CMV epitopes, both recently identified HLA-C-restricted and well-studied HLA-B-restricted. Public TCR beta signatures were indicative of both CMV infection and a matching HLA type.

Looked up from germline, CDR1 is MNHEY and CDR2 is SVGEGT. This CDR3 has 14 residues. Trimming stripped 8 bases from V and 0 bases from J, with 11 bases between. Overall study findings and caveats: CMV-specific TCR beta clonotypes restricted by HLA-C dominated the ex vivo response.

Using its own MiXCR run on the reads, TCRdb lists one record per CDR3 protein. The table has 650,000 to 850,000 distinct CDR3 sequences, 25% to 30% seen once. This clonotype was picked up many times. Its antigen is as yet unknown. The sequence derives from a human donor in good health (CMV status not recorded). Some clones in this sample may be carry-over from other donors' samples. V gene TRBV6-2 or TRBV6-3 combines with J gene TRBJ2-1; D call uncertain. Here the sequenced sample was cultured CD8+ T cells from PBMCs, taken from culture after CMV antigen stimulation. The CDR3 coding sequence is TGTGCCAGCTCCCTAACGGGCTCCTACAATGAGCAGTTCTTC. Encoded protein: CASSLTGSYNEQFF.